The 25 T cell receptor beta chains given below trace back to one sample, sequenced in a study of T cell responses to AZD1222 COVID-19 vaccine (TCRdb year 2021). This specimen's time point label, per the study, means: baseline before first vaccination. The method was the immunoSEQ multiplex PCR assay. TCRdb obtained this table from immuneACCESS and retained in-frame rearrangements with V and J assigned. These tables miss some clones; where compared with another copy, unresolved V genes account for less than half of the shortfall, and the remainder is unexplained. The sample table shows around 110,000 clones, and 80% to 90% are seen once. The ten largest clonotypes hold under 4% of the sample. The sequences come from peripheral blood, collected on day 0 of AZD1222 vaccination. The receptors stem from an adult in good health.

The rearrangement joins TRBV12-1 to TRBJ2-7; the table assigns TRBD1, which was not confirmed against the DNA. TRBV12-1 is flagged as a pseudogene. The length of the CDR3 is 14 residues. CDR3 amino acids: CASSPQFQAYEQYF. CDR3 sequence (DNA): TGTGCCAGCAGCCCACAATTTCAGGCCTACGAGCAGTACTTC.

The rearrangement links TRBV10-3 to TRBJ2-7, with 11 bases fitting TRBD1. Germline V gene sequence: CDR1 ENHRY, CDR2 SYGVKD. This CDR3 has 15 amino acids. V lost 7 bases to trimming and J lost 7 bases; unmatched junction nucleotides: 12. In DNA form, the CDR3 reads TGTGCCATCACGGGAGGGACAGGGGGTTCCCGGGAGCAGTACTTC. It specifies CAITGGTGGSREQYF.

This clone turned up a few times. The chain links TRBV2 to TRBJ1-1, with 10 bases fitting TRBD1. This CDR3 contains 14 residues. Germline V gene data show CDR1 as SNHLY and CDR2 as FYNNEI. V shed 8 bases and J 4 bases; nucleotides not matched to a gene: 7. CDR3 loop: CASCPGQGFTEAFF. CDR3 nucleotides: TGTGCCAGCTGTCCGGGACAGGGGTTCACTGAAGCTTTCTTT.

The chain uses TRBV7-9 and TRBJ2-5, with D perhaps matching TRBD1 or TRBD2 (6 bases each). The CDR3 spans 17 residues. The V gene's germline CDR1 is SEHNR and CDR2 FQNEAQ (reference sequence). V lost 5 bases and J lost 4, with 23 bases in between. This chain's CDR3 is CASSPPGIGGKGETQYF. The CDR3, as DNA: TGTGCCAGCAGCCCCCCGGGTATAGGGGGGAAGGGAGAGACCCAGTACTTC.

The chain combines TRBV7-2 with TRBJ1-4; TRBD1 is a possible D gene (5 bases). The CDR3 loop spans 18 amino acids. CDR1 is SGHTA and CDR2 is FQGNSA in the germline V gene. With 3 bases removed from V and 4 bases from J, the gap between germline ends came to 21 bases. The CDR3 DNA reads TGTGCCAGCAGCTTTGCCTCCTCTTGGGGGGGAGGTAATGAAAAACTGTTTTTT. Its translation: CASSFASSWGGGNEKLFF.

CDR3 nucleotide sequence: TGTGCCAGCAGTGAATGGACAGGGCATAGCAATCAGCCCCAGCATTTT. This encodes CASSEWTGHSNQPQHF. The chain uses TRBV6-1 and TRBJ1-5; 8 bases line up with TRBD1. The V and J ends lost 2 bases and 0 bases, in that order; junction bases with no gene match: 3. The CDR3 contains 16 residues. From germline, CDR1 is MNHNS and CDR2 SASEGT.

The V call is TRBV2, the J call TRBJ2-3; D is perhaps TRBD1 or TRBD2 (6 bases each). This CDR3 region has 17 residues. The V end lost 10 bases, the J end lost 6 bases, and 29 bases lay between the germline ends. The V gene's germline CDR1 is SNHLY and CDR2 FYNNEI. CDR3 sequence reads: CATPGVPRGRVADTQYF. The CDR3 DNA follows: TGTGCCACTCCAGGGGTTCCCCGGGGGCGAGTAGCCGATACGCAGTATTTT. Full variable domain (remainder filled in from reference TRBV2 and TRBJ2-3): EPEVTQTPSHQVTQMGQEVILRCVPISNHLYFYWYRQILGQKVEFLVSFYNNEISEKSEIFDDQFSVERPDGSNFTLKIRSTKLEDSAMYFCATPGVPRGRVADTQYFGPGTRLTVL.

This chain links TRBV4-3 with TRBJ1-2, with D possibly matching TRBD1 (5 bases). Per the germline V gene, CDR1 is LGHNA and CDR2 is YSLEER. The CDR3 is 14 amino acids. V was shortened by 4 bases and J by 4 bases, with 13 bases between the two germline ends. Here the CDR3 reads CASSPEGYGYGYTF. Here the CDR3 DNA reads TGCGCCAGCAGCCCCGAGGGGTATGGCTATGGCTACACCTTC.

In regard to this clone: One end of the junction fails to match germline, which may point to a read error. This chain links TRBV6-1 with TRBJ1-1, with a tentative D call TRBD1 (5 bases). The CDR3 totals 13 residues. CDR1 is MNHNS, CDR2 SASEGT, per germline. CDR3 in amino acids: CASREGDYTEAFF. The CDR3 region has the DNA TGTGCCAGCAGGGAAGGGGATTACACTGAAGCTTTCTTT.

This chain joins TRBV7-9 and TRBJ2-6, with D maybe TRBD1 (6 bases). The CDR3 runs to 16 residues. Germline CDR1 and CDR2: SEHNR and FQNEAQ (reference sequence). Trimming pared 4 bases from V and 0 bases from J, leaving 10 bases between. The CDR3 loop reads CASSSLQGSGANVLTF. The DNA of the CDR3 is TGTGCCAGCAGCTCCCTACAGGGCTCTGGGGCCAACGTCCTGACTTTC.

The rearrangement uses TRBV25-1 and TRBJ2-1; a weak D match, TRBD2 (6 bases). The V gene's germline CDR1 is MGHDK and CDR2 SYGVNS. V was pared by 6 bases and J by 3 bases, with 15 bases between. CDR3 length equals 15 residues. CDR3: CASRSGVAVYNEQFF. CDR3 sequence (DNA): TGTGCCAGCAGATCCGGGGTAGCGGTCTACAATGAGCAGTTCTTC.

The rearrangement uses TRBV30 and TRBJ1-5; a possible D gene is TRBD1 (6 bases). CDR1 is GTSNPN and CDR2 is SVGIG in the germline V gene (reference sequence). V was trimmed by 0 bases and J by 1 base, leaving 7 bases between them. The CDR3 spans 14 residues. CDR3 region: CAWSVGQSNQPQHF. The CDR3 bases are TGTGCCTGGAGTGTGGGACAAAGCAATCAGCCCCAGCATTTT.

The rearrangement links TRBV28 to TRBJ1-1; D remains unclear. Germline values: CDR1 MDHEN, CDR2 SYDVKM. V lost 6 bases and J lost 2, with 19 bases in between. The CDR3 covers 16 residues. The CDR3 DNA reads TGTGCCAGCAGCCACGATTTCCCTAAAGCCAACACTGAAGCTTTCTTT. It specifies CASSHDFPKANTEAFF.

The chain links TRBV25-1 to TRBJ2-7, with D unclear. The CDR3 is made up of 11 amino acids. Germline CDR1 and CDR2: MGHDK and SYGVNS. Trimming removed 4 bases from V and 3 bases from J, with 4 bases in between. CDR3 region: CASSGFYEQYF. The DNA for the CDR3 is TGTGCCAGCAGTGGATTCTACGAGCAGTACTTC.

This clone was counted a few times. The J gene is TRBJ1-5, the V gene TRBV7-8; no firm D call. V dropped 4 bases and J dropped 7 bases, with 14 bases sitting between them. The CDR3 has 14 amino acids. CDR1 and CDR2 from the germline V gene are SGHVS and FQNEAQ. CDR3 DNA: TGTGCCAGCAGCTCGGCGGGTTTGAACCAGCCCCAGCATTTT. Amino acids: CASSSAGLNQPQHF.

The genes are TRBV7-9 and TRBJ2-2; 14 bases align to TRBD2. The CDR3 is made up of 16 amino acids. V was clipped by 5 bases and J by 6 bases; unmatched bases: 5. Germline values: CDR1 SEHNR, CDR2 FQNEAQ (reference sequence). CDR3 sequence: CASSQPGLAGAGELFF. The CDR3, as DNA: TGTGCCAGCAGCCAACCGGGACTAGCGGGGGCCGGGGAGCTGTTTTTT.

The V and J genes are TRBV6-2 or TRBV6-3 and TRBJ1-5; a possible D gene is TRBD1 (5 bases). The CDR3 contains 14 residues. The V end lost 8 bases, the J end lost 9 bases, and 20 bases lay between the germline ends. Germline V gene lookup returns CDR1 MNHEY and CDR2 SVGEGT. Written as DNA, the CDR3 is TGTGCCAGCGGTTCCGTGAGAGGGAGGGGGCCCCAGCATTTT. Translated: CASGSVRGRGPQHF.

The chain has TRBV11-1 and TRBJ2-2; TRBD1 might be the D (6 bases). Trimming cost V 0 bases and J 0 bases, with 11 bases left between them. The length of the CDR3 is 17 residues. The germline gives CDR1 SGHAT, CDR2 FQDESV (reference sequence). The CDR3 sequence is CASSLALRTANTGELFF. For the CDR3, the DNA is TGTGCCAGCAGCTTAGCGCTTCGGACAGCGAACACCGGGGAGCTGTTTTTT.

This clone came up a few times. The CDR3 nucleotides read TGCGCCAGCAGCCAAGTCCCCGTGGGGAACACTGAAGCTTTCTTT. It codes for CASSQVPVGNTEAFF. The chain combines TRBV4-1 with TRBJ1-1; D is undetermined. This CDR3 is 15 amino acids long. Germline CDR1 is MGHRA and CDR2 is YSYEKL. The ends were cut back, 1 base at V and 1 base at J, with 10 bases in the middle.

V is TRBV7-9 and J is TRBJ1-2; D unresolved. Germline CDR1 and CDR2: SEHNR and FQNEAQ (reference sequence). This CDR3 has 11 amino acids. Trimming stripped 11 bases from V and 4 bases from J, with 11 bases between. CDR3 amino acids: CAGQTGYGYTF. CDR3 DNA sequence: TGTGCCGGCCAGACTGGCTATGGCTACACCTTC.

This clone was seen a single time. V is TRBV5-1 and J is TRBJ2-7; the D gene is possibly TRBD2 (6 bases). The CDR3 consists of 17 residues. Deletions cut 0 bases from V and 0 bases from J, with 16 bases between. In germline, CDR1 is SGHRS, CDR2 YFSETQ. This chain's CDR3 is CASSLDLGGTGSYEQYF. CDR3 nucleotide sequence: TGCGCCAGCAGCTTGGACTTGGGCGGGACGGGCTCCTACGAGCAGTACTTC.

J is TRBJ1-5 and V is TRBV27; no clear D gene. V lost 5 bases to trimming and J lost 3 bases, with 14 bases between them. Germline-derived CDR1 and CDR2 are MNHEY and SMNVEV (reference sequence). This CDR3 spans 15 amino acids. The CDR3: CASSLPEAPNQPQHF. DNA of the CDR3: TGTGCCAGCAGTCTCCCCGAGGCTCCCAATCAGCCCCAGCATTTT.

The chain links TRBV7-2 to TRBJ1-5; the D gene is possibly TRBD1 (5 bases). V lost 2 bases to trimming and J lost 5 bases, with 10 bases between them. Germline assignment: CDR1 SGHTA and CDR2 FQGNSA. The CDR3 is 14 amino acids. CDR3 loop: CASSLRQGDQPQHF. The CDR3, as DNA: TGTGCCAGCAGCTTACGGCAGGGCGATCAGCCCCAGCATTTT.

CDR3 in DNA: TGTGCCAGCAGCCTCTCGGGGGCCTACGAGCAGTACTTC. Its protein is CASSLSGAYEQYF. The chain joins TRBV3-1 (or the pseudogene TRBV3-2) to TRBJ2-7; TRBD2 is a possible D gene (6 bases). Germline V gene sequence: CDR1 LGHDT, CDR2 YNNKEL (reference sequence). The CDR3 has 13 amino acids. Trimming took off 4 bases at V and 2 bases at J, with 9 bases between the two ends.

The table lists this clone with a count of one. The chain has TRBV11-3 and TRBJ2-3; the D is unclear. Trimming removed 3 bases from V and 4 bases from J, with 11 bases in between. CDR1 is SGHNT, CDR2 YENEEA, per germline. The CDR3 loop spans 14 amino acids. This CDR3 is CASSFRSNSDTQYF. In DNA form, the CDR3 reads TGTGCCAGCAGCTTCCGGTCGAACTCAGATACGCAGTATTTT.